The clone carrying this TCR beta chain turned up a few times. The junction shows a germline mismatch at one end, possibly a read error. This specimen comes from a study of T cells in Graves' hyperthyroidism and ophthalmopathy. Study information: Peripheral blood sampling occurred at initial diagnosis, before any treatment.

Hyperthyroidism, newly diagnosed and lasting under 2 months, affected patients aged 18 to 65. RNA transcripts were the template for amplifying TCR beta CDR3 regions. Primed by the HTBI set, a first-round RT-PCR was run on the TCR CDR3. TCRdb redid the calling of the multiplex PCR reads with MiXCR, one entry per CDR3 protein. Among about 320,000 distinct CDR3 sequences, around 17% were seen once, and the ten largest hold 33%. CDR3 size: 23 residues. The V gene's germline CDR1 is SSHAT and CDR2 FNYEAQ (reference sequence). This sequence joins TRBV7-7 and TRBJ1-6; D unclear. This receptor was identified in a man aged 30-40 years with Graves' hyperthyroidism. The sequenced material came from blood. The CDR3 DNA follows: TGTGCTAGCAGCTTAGAAGATGGAATGTTTGGCAGAGCCCCTGGTTTTGGTAATTCACCCCTCCACTTT. It codes for CASSLEDGMFGRAPGFGNSPLHF.